The TCR beta chain described here comes from a study of blood T cell repertoires in COVID-19 (dated by TCRdb to the early 2020s). In the study overall: Samples from collaborators originated in the United States, Italy and Spain and spanned both the acute and convalescent phases of COVID-19. Where available, HLA class I and class II types were obtained from metadata supplied by the sample provider rather than from assay-based typing. A freely available public database, intended as a resource for researchers studying the immune response to SARS-CoV-2, is where the repertoires were released. The dataset comprised deeply sampled blood TCRbeta repertoires from subjects exposed to, actively infected with, or recovered from COVID-19. The material from the prospective study consisted of cDNA or gDNA derived from T cells, B-cell-depleted T cells, or PBMCs. Samples were obtained from the ongoing ImmuneRACE study (first 160 participants) and from some 1,200 subjects provided by 6 global collaborators. The sample metadata nearly always contained a de-identified subject ID, COVID-19 status, age in years and sex.

The CDR3 runs 14 amino acids, cysteine and phenylalanine included. Just CDR3 DNA is preserved here, 42 bases in frame from base 1. The germline V gene sets CDR1 to SQVTM and CDR2 to ANQGSEA. A distance of 15 bases separates the germline ends of V and J, which lose 6 bases and 0 bases respectively. What the authors observed across the whole study: The quantity of clinical and demographic metadata differed by source and by participant and was supplied without curation.

The collaborating institutions used their own protocols to collect whole blood in K2EDTA tubes. For TCRbeta analysis, collaborators shipped samples as frozen whole blood, isolated PBMCs, or DNA extracted from either of those sample types. TCRbeta CDR3 regions were amplified from genomic DNA using the immunoSEQ Assay, a bias-controlled multiplex PCR. The study's processing was this. Within the assay, amplification of reference gene primers was used to estimate how many nucleated cells each sample contained. To quantify the absolute abundance of each unique TCRbeta CDR3 rearrangement, sequence reads were collapsed and filtered. Productive Simpson clonality was computed per sample as the square root of Simpson's diversity index over productive rearrangements. The table was pulled from immuneACCESS by TCRdb, which kept in-frame rearrangements only. Such tables lose some clones; where checked, under half of the loss comes from unresolved V genes, and the rest has no known cause. That table furnishes V, J and clone size, whereas the DNA furnished D and trimming. Counted in this sample were around 160,000 clones; 70% to 90% of them appeared once. The top ten clonotypes cover approximately 8% of the sample.

In the case of this clone: Its recognized antigen is unknown. No base quality information exists; no much larger clone differs at one position.

The sample comprised peripheral blood. The rearrangement joined TRBV29-1 to TRBJ2-7; D gene: possibly TRBD2, on 5 matching bases. The TCR originated in a man aged 55 to 70 with acute or convalescent COVID-19. In nucleotide form, the sequence is TGCAGCGTGCGGGTCGGCTGGAGCTCCTACGAGCAGTACTTC. It specifies CSVRVGWSSYEQYF.